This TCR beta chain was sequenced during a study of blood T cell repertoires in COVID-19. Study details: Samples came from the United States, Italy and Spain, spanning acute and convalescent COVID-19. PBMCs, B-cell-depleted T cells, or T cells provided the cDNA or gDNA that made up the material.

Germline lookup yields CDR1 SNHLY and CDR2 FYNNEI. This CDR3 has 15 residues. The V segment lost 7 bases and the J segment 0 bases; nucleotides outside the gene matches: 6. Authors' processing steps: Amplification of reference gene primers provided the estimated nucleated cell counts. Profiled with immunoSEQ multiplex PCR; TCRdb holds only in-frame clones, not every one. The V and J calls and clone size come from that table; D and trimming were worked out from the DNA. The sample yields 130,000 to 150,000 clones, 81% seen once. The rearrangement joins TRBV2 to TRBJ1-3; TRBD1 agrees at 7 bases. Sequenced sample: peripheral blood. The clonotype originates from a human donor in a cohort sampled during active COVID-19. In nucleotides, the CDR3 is TGTGCCAGCAAATCAAGGGACAGCTCTGGAAACACCATATATTTT. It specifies CASKSRDSSGNTIYF.